Shown below are 13 T cell receptor beta chains from a single sample sequenced in a study of shared clonotypes between healthy human individuals. Profiling relied on immunoSEQ multiplex PCR, and the TCRdb table lists in-frame clones only, not all of them. The table records about 1.5 million clones, roughly 96% of them present only once. The source material was naive CD4+ T cells sorted from blood. Sample subset: CD45RA+ positively selected. Receptor source: a man younger than 45 in good health.

The chain uses TRBV11-2 and TRBJ2-4, with TRBD1 matching over 8 bases. The V gene end was trimmed by 3 bases and the J gene end by 0 bases; junction bases not matched to a gene: 4. Germline CDR1 and CDR2: SGHAT and FQNNGV. CDR3 length equals 16 residues. The CDR3 nucleotides read TGTGCCAGCAGCTTCGACAGGGGACTAGCCAAAAACATTCAGTACTTC. Its translation is CASSFDRGLAKNIQYF.

This sequence joins TRBV6-5 and TRBJ2-2, with a tentative D call TRBD2 (6 bases). There are 14 residues in the CDR3. Trimming pared 8 bases from V and 5 bases from J, leaving 15 bases between. Germline V gives CDR1 MNHEY, CDR2 SVGAGI. The CDR3 is CASGLSKGTGELFF. The CDR3 DNA reads as TGTGCCAGCGGACTATCAAAAGGGACCGGGGAGCTGTTTTTT.

On this clone: Other DNA sequences in the same sample also yield this CDR3. The chain joins TRBV5-6 to TRBJ1-1; D ambiguous. Germline V gives CDR1 SGHDT, CDR2 YYEEEE. The CDR3 is 14 amino acids. Trimming stripped 0 bases from V and 4 bases from J, with 10 bases between. CDR3 DNA sequence: TGTGCCAGCAGCTTGGATCGGGGTAGCACTGAAGCTTTCTTT. Translation gives CASSLDRGSTEAFF.

The V and J genes are TRBV25-1 and TRBJ1-4; no reliable D call. The CDR3 extends over 15 amino acids. V lost 3 bases and J 7 bases, leaving 15 bases between the germline ends. Germline-derived CDR1 and CDR2 are MGHDK and SYGVNS. CDR3 bases: TGTGCCAGCAGTGACGACACCATACCCTCTGAAAAACTGTTTTTT. It translates to CASSDDTIPSEKLFF.

V is TRBV19 and J is TRBJ1-1; TRBD1 is a possible D gene (6 bases). There are 15 residues in the CDR3. Germline CDR1 reads LNHDA; CDR2 reads SQIVND (reference sequence). V was clipped by 5 bases and J by 0 bases, with 13 bases between them. The CDR3 region is CASSYTGTMNTEAFF. In nucleotides, the CDR3 is TGTGCCAGTAGTTATACAGGGACCATGAACACTGAAGCTTTCTTT.

The V call is TRBV7-9, the J call TRBJ2-1; D is perhaps TRBD2 (6 bases). The germline V gene has CDR1 SEHNR and CDR2 FQNEAQ (reference sequence). The germline V and J ends were trimmed by 4 bases and 5 bases, with 12 bases remaining between them. This CDR3 contains 14 residues. CDR3: CASSSGTANNEQFF. CDR3 in DNA: TGTGCCAGCAGCTCCGGGACTGCTAACAATGAGCAGTTCTTC.

The rearrangement links TRBV11-3 to TRBJ2-5, with 12 bases fitting TRBD2. Germline V gene lookup returns CDR1 SGHNT and CDR2 YENEEA. The CDR3 covers 18 residues. V shed 5 bases, J shed 4 bases, and the junction held 14 bases outside the gene matches. In DNA, the CDR3 is TGTGCCAGCAGCCCGGCGGCTAGCGGGAGGGGGGATGGAGAGACCCAGTACTTC. This translates into CASSPAASGRGDGETQYF. Variable domain in full (rest from reference TRBV11-3 and TRBJ2-5): EAGVVQSPRYKIIEKKQPVAFWCNPISGHNTLYWYLQNLGQGPELLIRYENEEAVDDSQLPKDRFSAERLKGVDSTLKIQPAELGDSAVYLCASSPAASGRGDGETQYFGPGTRLLVL.

The chain couples TRBV4-3 to TRBJ2-1, with 10 bases aligning to TRBD1. The CDR3 has 16 amino acids. The ends lost 5 bases at V and 7 bases at J; junction bases unmatched: 11. Germline assignment: CDR1 LGHNA and CDR2 YSLEER. The CDR3 nucleotides read TGCGCCAGCAGCAAAGGTTTGGGACAGGGGATTAATGAGCAGTTCTTC. Its protein is CASSKGLGQGINEQFF.

V usage is TRBV27 and J usage is TRBJ2-7; 8 bases are shared with TRBD1. This CDR3 spans 15 amino acids. Germline CDR1 reads MNHEY; CDR2 reads SMNVEV (reference sequence). J lost 0 bases, V lost 1 base, and 2 bases had no gene match. The CDR3 loop is CASSLYRGSSYEQYF. CDR3 coding DNA: TGTGCCAGCAGTTTATACAGGGGGAGCTCCTACGAGCAGTACTTC.

The chain carries TRBV5-4 and TRBJ2-3, with 8 bases lining up with TRBD2. Germline CDR1 SGHNT, CDR2 YYREEE (reference sequence). The CDR3 length is 16 residues. J was trimmed by 0 bases and V by 4 bases; bases with no gene match: 7. CDR3 nucleotides: TGTGCCAGCAGCGGCGGGACTAGAAAAAGCACAGATACGCAGTATTTT. Its translation: CASSGGTRKSTDTQYF.

This clone was seen just once. The V gene is TRBV28, the J gene TRBJ2-7; D is undetermined. Germline CDR1 is MDHEN and CDR2 is SYDVKM. Trimming left V 8 bases short and J 4 bases short, with 18 bases between. This CDR3 has 14 residues. DNA for the CDR3: TGTGCCAGCGGGCCCTCTAGATTATATTACGAGCAGTACTTC. It specifies CASGPSRLYYEQYF. The entire variable domain, with the rest obtained from reference TRBV28 and TRBJ2-7, is as follows: DVKVTQSSRYLVKRTGEKVFLECVQDMDHENMFWYRQDPGLGLRLIYFSYDVKMKEKGDIPEGYSVSREKKERFSLILESASTNQTSMYLCASGPSRLYYEQYFGPGTRLTVT.

This sequence joins TRBV10-3 and TRBJ2-2; 7 bases fit TRBD1. Germline CDR1 reads ENHRY; CDR2 reads SYGVKD. The CDR3 length is 14 residues. The junction had 9 bases not matched to a gene; V was cut back by 11 bases and J by 3 bases. In nucleotides, the CDR3 is TGTGCCGGGAAGGGGGCCTTGGACACCGGGGAGCTGTTTTTT. Protein product: CAGKGALDTGELFF.

CDR3 sequence reads: CASSMSTGGFNEKLFF. CDR3 bases: TGTGCCAGCAGCATGTCTACAGGGGGCTTTAATGAAAAACTGTTTTTT. J is TRBJ1-4 and V is TRBV7-8; 9 bases fit TRBD1. Germline-derived CDR1 and CDR2 are SGHVS and FQNEAQ. Losses at the gene ends were 5 bases for V and 4 bases for J; bases not matched to a gene: 8. The CDR3 has 16 residues.